This TCR beta chain is drawn from a study of identical twins. The study, taken as a whole, reports: Twins showed weaker excess sharing in their beta out-of-frame sequences. Out-of-frame sharing of TCR alpha in monozygotic twins was underestimated by models.

The germline V gene encodes CDR1 SQVTM and CDR2 ANQGSEA. V dropped 7 bases and J dropped 2 bases, with 9 bases sitting between them. CDR3 length: 11 amino acids. Turning to this clonotype: The antigen is not known.

TCRdb processed the 5' RACE reads anew with MiXCR; each CDR3 protein has one entry. This sample yields about 530,000 distinct CDR3 sequences, of which 20% to 25% are seen a single time; approximately 0.52% belongs to the top ten. This sample also belongs to another study, concerning yellow fever vaccine responses in identical twins.

V usage is TRBV29-1 and J usage is TRBJ2-7, with D possibly matching TRBD2 (5 bases). Sequenced material: CD4+ T cells sorted from blood. This receptor was taken from a young woman in good health. CDR3 loop: CSGGVTYEQYF. CDR3 DNA sequence: TGCAGCGGGGGAGTTACCTACGAGCAGTACTTC.